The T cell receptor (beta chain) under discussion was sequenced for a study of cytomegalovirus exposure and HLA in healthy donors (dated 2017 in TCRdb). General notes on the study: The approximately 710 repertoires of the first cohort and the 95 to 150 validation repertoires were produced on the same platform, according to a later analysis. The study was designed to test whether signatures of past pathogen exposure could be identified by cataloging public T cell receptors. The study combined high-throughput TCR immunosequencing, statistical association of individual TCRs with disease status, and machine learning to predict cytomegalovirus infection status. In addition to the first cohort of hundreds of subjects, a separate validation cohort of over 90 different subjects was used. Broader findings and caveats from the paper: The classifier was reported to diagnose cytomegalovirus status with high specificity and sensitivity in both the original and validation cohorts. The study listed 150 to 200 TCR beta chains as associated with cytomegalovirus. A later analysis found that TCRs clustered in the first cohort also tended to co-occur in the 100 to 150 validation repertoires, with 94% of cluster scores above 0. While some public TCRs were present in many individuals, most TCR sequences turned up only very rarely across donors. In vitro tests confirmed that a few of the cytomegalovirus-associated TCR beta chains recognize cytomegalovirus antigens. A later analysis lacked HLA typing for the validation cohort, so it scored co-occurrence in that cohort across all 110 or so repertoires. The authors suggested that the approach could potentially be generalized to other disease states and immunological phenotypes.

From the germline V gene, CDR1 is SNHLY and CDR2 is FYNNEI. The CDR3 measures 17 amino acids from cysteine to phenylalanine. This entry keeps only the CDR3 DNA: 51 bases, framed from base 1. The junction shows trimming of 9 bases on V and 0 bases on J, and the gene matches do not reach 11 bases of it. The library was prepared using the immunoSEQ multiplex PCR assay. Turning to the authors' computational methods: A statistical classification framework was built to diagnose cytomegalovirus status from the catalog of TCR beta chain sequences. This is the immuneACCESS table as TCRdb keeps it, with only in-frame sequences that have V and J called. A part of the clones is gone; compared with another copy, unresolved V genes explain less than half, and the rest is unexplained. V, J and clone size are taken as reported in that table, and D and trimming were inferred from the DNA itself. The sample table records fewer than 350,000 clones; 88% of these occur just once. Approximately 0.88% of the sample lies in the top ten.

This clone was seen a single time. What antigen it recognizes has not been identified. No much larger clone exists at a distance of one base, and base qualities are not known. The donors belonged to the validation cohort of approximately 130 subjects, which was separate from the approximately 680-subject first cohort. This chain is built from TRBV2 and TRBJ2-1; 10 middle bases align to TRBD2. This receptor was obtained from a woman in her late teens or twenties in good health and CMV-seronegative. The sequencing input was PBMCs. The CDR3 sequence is CASCGLADYRSYNEQFF. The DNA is TGTGCCAGTTGTGGACTAGCGGACTATCGCTCCTACAATGAGCAGTTCTTC.